This is a list of T cell receptor beta chains from one sample in a study of blood T cells in healthy people across ages. Each CDR3 protein is one row after TCRdb ran MiXCR on the 5' RACE reads. There are approximately 1.5 million distinct CDR3 sequences in the sample; 30% to 40% occur only once, and 11% lies in the top ten. The sample taken for sequencing was blood. These receptors came from a woman aged 25-40 years in good health. Both conserved end residues are trimmed from each CDR3. The order of the fields is J gene, V gene, CDR3 protein.

TRBJ2-3 TRBV6-1 ASSPKDRGSTSTDTQY
TRBJ2-1 TRBV7-2 ASSLARQNEQF
TRBJ2-1 TRBV30 AWSRTSKQF
TRBJ1-1 TRBV7-2 ASSLGVVSTEAF
TRBJ2-6 TRBV7-3 VSSPTGTSGANVLT
TRBJ2-7 TRBV9 ASSVRFGSSYEQY
TRBJ2-1 TRBV7-9 ASSLGANEQF
TRBJ1-2 TRBV4-1 ASSKGTELYGYT
TRBJ2-1 TRBV7-2 ASSLDTLAGIIDEQF
TRBJ2-7 TRBV28 ASETDSYEQY
TRBJ1-1 TRBV3-1 ASSRTGQGTEAF
TRBJ1-2 TRBV10-3 AISDVGTGYT
TRBJ2-2 TRBV4-2 ASNQGLTNTGELF
TRBJ2-3 TRBV4-1 AGSQDGAEADTQY
TRBJ2-7 TRBV18 ASSRAFSEQY
TRBJ1-2 TRBV4-2 ASSQGDRDRWGYT
TRBJ2-7 TRBV6-1 AGSDTGQRWAYEQY
TRBJ1-1 TRBV7-9 ASSLEQGAAF
TRBJ2-1 TRBV28 ASRQDRVSVYNEQF
TRBJ1-2 TRBV28 ASSSGQPMRGYT
TRBJ2-7 TRBV15 ATAQGGSSYEQY
TRBJ1-2 TRBV20-1 SARSSKQGRGSGYT
TRBJ1-4 TRBV25-1 ASSGRDRANEKLF
TRBJ2-3 TRBV5-1 ASSLGATGGSTDTQY
TRBJ2-5 TRBV29-1 SVGGTIQETQY
TRBJ1-2 TRBV9 ASTVQGISYGYT
TRBJ2-5 TRBV6-2/TRBV6-3 ASSYAGGRYQETQY
TRBJ2-3 TRBV20-1 SARIAPRGAGTDTQY
TRBJ2-6 TRBV7-9 ASSLAESSGANVLT
TRBJ2-5 TRBV18 ASSPRGTQETQY
TRBJ2-7 TRBV20-1 SAKLPGQRTHEQY
TRBJ2-1 TRBV24-1 ATSDSGLAGGQQF
TRBJ2-1 TRBV6-2/TRBV6-3 ASSLGTSGRVLYNEQF
TRBJ2-1 TRBV13 ASSRHGGNNEQF
TRBJ2-1 TRBV5-6 ASSSAQQGSGDHYNEQF
TRBJ2-3 TRBV5-1 ASSLGASPTDTQY
TRBJ2-5 TRBV7-2 ASSSTSGGTQY
TRBJ2-7 TRBV27 ASGLGAGFYEQY
TRBJ1-6 TRBV6-1 ASRIDSNSPLH
TRBJ2-1 TRBV9 ASSPRGGGTSYNEQF
TRBJ2-7 TRBV6-2/TRBV6-3 ASSTADRADSYEQY
TRBJ1-2 TRBV2 ATSNFPGQGRGYT